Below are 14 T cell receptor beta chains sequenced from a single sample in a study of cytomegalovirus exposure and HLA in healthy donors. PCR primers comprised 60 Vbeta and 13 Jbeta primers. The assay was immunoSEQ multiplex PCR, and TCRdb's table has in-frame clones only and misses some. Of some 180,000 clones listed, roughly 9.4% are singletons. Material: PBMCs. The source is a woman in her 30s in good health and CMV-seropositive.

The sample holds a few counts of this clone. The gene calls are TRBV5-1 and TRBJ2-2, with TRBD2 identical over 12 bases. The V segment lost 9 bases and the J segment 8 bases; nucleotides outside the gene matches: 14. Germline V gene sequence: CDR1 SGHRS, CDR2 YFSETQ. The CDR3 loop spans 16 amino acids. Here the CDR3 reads CATKRTSGAPMGELFF. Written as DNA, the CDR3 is TGCGCCACAAAGAGGACTAGCGGGGCCCCGATGGGGGAGCTGTTTTTT.

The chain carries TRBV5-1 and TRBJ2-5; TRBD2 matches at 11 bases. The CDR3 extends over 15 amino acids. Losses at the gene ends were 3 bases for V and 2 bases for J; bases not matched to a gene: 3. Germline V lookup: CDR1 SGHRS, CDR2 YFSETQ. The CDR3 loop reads CASSSLAGVQETQYF. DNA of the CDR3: TGCGCCAGCAGCTCACTAGCGGGAGTGCAAGAGACCCAGTACTTC.

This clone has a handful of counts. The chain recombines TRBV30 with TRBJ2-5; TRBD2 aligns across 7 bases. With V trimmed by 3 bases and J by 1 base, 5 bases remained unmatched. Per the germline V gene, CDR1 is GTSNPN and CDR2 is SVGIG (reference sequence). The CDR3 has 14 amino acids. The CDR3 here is CAWRRVAGQETQYF. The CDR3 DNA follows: TGTGCCTGGAGGCGGGTAGCGGGCCAAGAGACCCAGTACTTC.

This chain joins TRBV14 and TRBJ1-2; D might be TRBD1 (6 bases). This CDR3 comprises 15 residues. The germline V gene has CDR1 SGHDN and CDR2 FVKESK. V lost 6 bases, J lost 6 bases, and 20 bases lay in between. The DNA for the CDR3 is TGTGCCAGCAGACGAGCCGGGACACGCGACCATGGCTACACCTTC. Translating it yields CASRRAGTRDHGYTF.

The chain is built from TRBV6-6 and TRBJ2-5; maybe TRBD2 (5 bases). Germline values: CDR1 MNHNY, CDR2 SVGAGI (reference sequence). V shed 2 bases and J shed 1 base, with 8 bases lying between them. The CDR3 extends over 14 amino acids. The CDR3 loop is CASSYGGSQETQYF. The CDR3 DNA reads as TGTGCCAGCAGTTACGGAGGTTCCCAAGAGACCCAGTACTTC.

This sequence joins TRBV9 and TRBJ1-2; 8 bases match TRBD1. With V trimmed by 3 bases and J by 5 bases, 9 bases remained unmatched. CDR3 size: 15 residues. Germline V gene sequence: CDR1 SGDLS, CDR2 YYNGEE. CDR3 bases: TGTGCCAGCAGCGCCCGGGGCAGGGGGCTGTATGGCTACACCTTC. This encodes CASSARGRGLYGYTF.

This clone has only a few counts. The CDR3 DNA reads as TGTGCCAGCAGCATGCAGGGTAGGAACACTGAAGCTTTCTTT. Residues: CASSMQGRNTEAFF. The chain uses TRBV9 and TRBJ1-1; D may be TRBD1 (5 bases). Trimming removed 4 bases from V and 1 base from J, with 11 bases in between. CDR3 length equals 14 residues. CDR1 is SGDLS and CDR2 is YYNGEE in the germline V gene.

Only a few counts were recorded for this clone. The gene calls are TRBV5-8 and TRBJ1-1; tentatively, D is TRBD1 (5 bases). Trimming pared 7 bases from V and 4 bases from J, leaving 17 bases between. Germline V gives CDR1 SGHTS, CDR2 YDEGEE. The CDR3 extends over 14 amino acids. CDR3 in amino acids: CASRTQGGGTEAFF. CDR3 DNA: TGTGCCAGCCGTACTCAGGGCGGGGGCACTGAAGCTTTCTTT. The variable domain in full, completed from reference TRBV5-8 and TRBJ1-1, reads EAGVTQSPTHLIKTRGQQATLRCSPISGHTSVYWYQQALGLGLQFLLWYDEGEERNRGNFPPRFSGRQFPNYSSELNVNALELEDSALYLCASRTQGGGTEAFFGQGTRLTVV.

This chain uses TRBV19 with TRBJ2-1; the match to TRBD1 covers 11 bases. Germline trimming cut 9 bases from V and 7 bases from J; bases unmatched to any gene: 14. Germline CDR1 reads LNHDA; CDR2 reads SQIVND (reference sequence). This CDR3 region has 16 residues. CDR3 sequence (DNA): TGTGCCAGCGGGACAGGGGGTAGCGGGTGGGTAAATGAGCAGTTCTTC. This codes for CASGTGGSGWVNEQFF.

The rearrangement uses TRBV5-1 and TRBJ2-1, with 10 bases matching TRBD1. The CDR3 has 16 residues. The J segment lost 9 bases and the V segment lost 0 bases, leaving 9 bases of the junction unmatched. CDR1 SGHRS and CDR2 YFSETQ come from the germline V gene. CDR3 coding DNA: TGCGCCAGCAGCTTGGTGGGACAGGGGATATCGGTTGAGCAGTTCTTC. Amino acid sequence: CASSLVGQGISVEQFF.

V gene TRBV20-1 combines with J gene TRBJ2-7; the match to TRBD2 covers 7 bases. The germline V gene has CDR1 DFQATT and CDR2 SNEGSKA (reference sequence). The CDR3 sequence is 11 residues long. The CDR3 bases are TGCAGGGCGTCAGCGGGGAACGAGCAGTACTTC. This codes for CRASAGNEQYF.

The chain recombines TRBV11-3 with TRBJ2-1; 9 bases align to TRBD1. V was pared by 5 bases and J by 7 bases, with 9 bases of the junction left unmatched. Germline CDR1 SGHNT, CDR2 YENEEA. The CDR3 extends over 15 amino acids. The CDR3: CASSHRGTGWNEQFF. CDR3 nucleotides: TGTGCCAGCAGCCATAGGGGGACAGGGTGGAATGAGCAGTTCTTC.

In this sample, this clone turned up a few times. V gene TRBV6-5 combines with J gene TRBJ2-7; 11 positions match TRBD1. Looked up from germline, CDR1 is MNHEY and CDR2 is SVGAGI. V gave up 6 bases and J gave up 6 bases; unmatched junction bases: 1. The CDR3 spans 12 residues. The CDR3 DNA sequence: TGTGCCAGCAGAGGGACAGGGGGCGAGCAGTACTTC. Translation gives CASRGTGGEQYF.

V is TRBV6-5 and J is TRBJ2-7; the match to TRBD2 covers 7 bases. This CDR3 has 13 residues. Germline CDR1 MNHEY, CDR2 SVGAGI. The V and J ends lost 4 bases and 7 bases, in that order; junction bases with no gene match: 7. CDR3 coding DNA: TGTGCCAGCAGTTTAGTGGGAGCGGGGGAGCAGTACTTC. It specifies CASSLVGAGEQYF.